Listed below are T cell receptor beta chains from one sample, sequenced in a study of neoadjuvant anti-PD-1 for oral cavity cancer. Generated by immunoSEQ multiplex PCR, the TCRdb table keeps only in-frame clones and is missing some. The table lists around 31,000 clones, 80% to 90% of them singletons. The sample in question was PBMCs, obtained before nivolumab (anti-PD-1) treatment. These TCRs come from a person aged 35 to 85 with oral cavity squamous cell carcinoma. The CDR3 runs from the conserved cysteine through the conserved F or W. The order of the fields is J gene, V gene, D gene, clone size, CDR3 protein, CDR3 DNA. The D gene is left open where the match is weak. Not every row has a clone size; where given, it reads once, few, many or a size class.

J: TRBJ2-7; V: TRBV19; D: TRBD1; size: .; CDR3: CASSMIGTGYTAGYEQYF; DNA: TGTGCCAGTAGTATGATTGGGACAGGGTATACAGCGGGCTACGAGCAGTACTTC
J: TRBJ2-5; V: TRBV2; D: TRBD1; size: .; CDR3: CASSEGQGETQYF; DNA: TGTGCCAGCAGTGAAGGACAGGGAGAGACCCAGTACTTC
J: TRBJ1-3; V: TRBV21-1; D: .; size: once; CDR3: CASSKARSSGNTIYF; DNA: TGTGCCAGCAGCAAAGCCAGGAGCTCTGGAAACACCATATATTTT
J: TRBJ2-1; V: TRBV7-9; D: .; size: .; CDR3: CASSSGGVDEQFF; DNA: TGTGCCAGCAGCTCCGGGGGAGTCGACGAGCAGTTCTTC
J: TRBJ1-1; V: TRBV19; D: TRBD1; size: .; CDR3: CASSNKTRGDRVEAFF; DNA: TGTGCCAGTAGTAATAAAACGCGTGGGGACAGGGTTGAAGCTTTCTTT
J: TRBJ1-1; V: TRBV7-3; D: .; size: .; CDR3: CASSYYRDTEAFF; DNA: TGTGCCAGCAGCTATTACAGGGACACTGAAGCTTTCTTT
J: TRBJ1-4; V: TRBV6-6; D: .; size: few; CDR3: CAVGGEGEKLFF; DNA: TGTGCGGTCGGGGGGGAAGGTGAAAAACTGTTTTTT
J: TRBJ1-2; V: TRBV25-1; D: .; size: .; CDR3: CASSEQGNYGYTF; DNA: TGTGCCAGCAGTGAACAGGGCAACTATGGCTACACCTTC
J: TRBJ2-5; V: TRBV5-1; D: .; size: .; CDR3: CASSLGQGRQETQYF; DNA: TGCGCCAGCAGCTTGGGGCAGGGAAGACAAGAGACCCAGTACTTC
J: TRBJ2-5; V: TRBV7-9; D: TRBD1; size: .; CDR3: CASSTRRGQLEETQYF; DNA: TGTGCCAGCAGCACCCGCCGGGGACAGTTGGAAGAGACCCAGTACTTC
J: TRBJ2-5; V: TRBV2; D: .; size: .; CDR3: CASSERLGTTQYF; DNA: TGTGCCAGCAGTGAAAGGTTAGGGACAACCCAGTACTTC
J: TRBJ1-5; V: TRBV28; D: .; size: .; CDR3: CASSLLGSTGQPQHF; DNA: TGTGCCAGCAGTTTACTTGGGTCTACGGGTCAGCCCCAGCATTTT
J: TRBJ2-5; V: TRBV29-1; D: .; size: .; CDR3: CSVVTVRETQYF; DNA: TGCAGCGTGGTTACAGTCCGAGAGACCCAGTACTTC
J: TRBJ2-2; V: TRBV19; D: .; size: once; CDR3: CASRTTPNTGELFF; DNA: TGTGCCAGTAGAACCACCCCGAACACCGGGGAGCTGTTTTTT
J: TRBJ1-2; V: TRBV4-1; D: TRBD1; size: .; CDR3: CASSQYTGQGSGYTF; DNA: TGCGCCAGCAGCCAATACACGGGACAGGGGAGTGGCTACACCTTC
J: TRBJ2-7; V: TRBV27; D: TRBD2; size: .; CDR3: CASSSGGGWTYEQYF; DNA: TGTGCCAGCAGTTCGGGGGGAGGGTGGACCTACGAGCAGTACTTC
J: TRBJ1-2; V: TRBV4-3; D: TRBD1; size: .; CDR3: CASSQEVTGQGWNGYTF; DNA: TGCGCCAGCAGCCAAGAAGTTACGGGACAGGGGTGGAATGGCTACACCTTC
J: TRBJ1-2; V: TRBV6-5; D: .; size: .; CDR3: CASSLSTPAVGYTF; DNA: TGTGCCAGCAGTCTGTCGACACCTGCGGTGGGCTACACCTTC
J: TRBJ2-7; V: TRBV18; D: .; size: .; CDR3: CASSPNRAGIYEQYF; DNA: TGTGCCAGCTCACCAAACAGGGCAGGAATATACGAGCAGTACTTC
J: TRBJ1-5; V: TRBV7-2; D: .; size: .; CDR3: CASSLGGGVQPQHF; DNA: TGTGCCAGCAGCTTAGGAGGCGGGGTCCAGCCCCAGCATTTT
J: TRBJ1-5; V: TRBV28; D: TRBD1; size: .; CDR3: CASSSGQGDQPQHF; DNA: TGTGCCAGCAGTTCAGGACAGGGGGATCAGCCCCAGCATTTT
J: TRBJ1-2; V: TRBV28; D: .; size: .; CDR3: CASSLAGEANYGYTF; DNA: TGTGCCAGCAGTTTAGCAGGGGAAGCTAACTATGGCTACACCTTC
J: TRBJ1-1; V: TRBV5-1; D: .; size: .; CDR3: CASSLYDANTEAFF; DNA: TGCGCCAGCAGCCTTTACGACGCGAACACTGAAGCTTTCTTT
J: TRBJ2-3; V: TRBV2; D: TRBD1; size: .; CDR3: CASSATGASTDTQYF; DNA: TGTGCCAGCAGTGCGACAGGGGCTAGCACAGATACGCAGTATTTT
J: TRBJ1-2; V: TRBV7-9; D: .; size: .; CDR3: CASSFAGGDYGYTF; DNA: TGTGCCAGCAGCTTTGCGGGGGGCGACTATGGCTACACCTTC